This is a list of T cell receptor beta chains from one sample in a study of CD8 T cells in Susac syndrome. MiXCR was run by TCRdb on the immunoSEQ multiplex PCR reads, yielding one entry per CDR3 protein. The data contain about 180,000 distinct CDR3 sequences, approximately 94% of them seen just once; the ten biggest clones take up approximately 0.094%. Sequenced: CD4+ T cells from PBMCs. The receptors were sampled from a human donor with multiple sclerosis. Both conserved end residues are part of each CDR3. The D gene is left open where the match is weak. Only part of the rows carry a size: once, few, many, or a class if the clone is expanded.

j_call,cdr3_length,v_call,clone_size,d_call,cdr3_nt,cdr3_aa
TRBJ2-3,13,TRBV5-1,.,.,TGCGCCAGCAGCCCGGATGGGTTTGATACGCAGTATTTT,CASSPDGFDTQYF
TRBJ1-5,15,TRBV9,.,.,TGTGCCAGCAGCCCGAGAGGGGAAAAGGGGCAGCCCCAGCATTTT,CASSPRGEKGQPQHF
TRBJ2-7,16,TRBV28,.,TRBD1,TGTGCCAGCAGTTCCCCAGACAGGGGAATCTCCTACGAGCAGTACTTC,CASSSPDRGISYEQYF
TRBJ2-1,14,TRBV20-1,.,.,TGCAGTGCTAGAGCGGGTGGACCCTCCTCTGAGCAGTTCTTC,CSARAGGPSSEQFF
TRBJ2-1,15,TRBV5-4,once,.,TGTGCCAGCAGCGGGAGTTACGAGTTTAGGAATGAGCAGTTCTTC,CASSGSYEFRNEQFF
TRBJ2-7,14,TRBV28,.,TRBD1,TGTGCCAGCAGGGACAGGGGGCACTCCTACGAGCAGTACTTC,CASRDRGHSYEQYF
TRBJ2-1,13,TRBV2,.,TRBD1,TGTGCCAGCAGTGTGGGACAGTACAATGAGCAGTTCTTC,CASSVGQYNEQFF
TRBJ2-1,12,TRBV30,.,TRBD2,TGTGCCTGGAGTAGCGGGATCAGTGAGCAGTTCTTC,CAWSSGISEQFF
TRBJ2-5,14,TRBV7-2,.,.,TGTGCCAGCAGCCAAAGCCTGGCGGGAGAGACCCAGTACTTC,CASSQSLAGETQYF
TRBJ2-6,17,TRBV4-1,few,.,TGCGCCAGCAGCCAAGATACCCAGGGACCAGGGGCCAACGTCCTGACTTTC,CASSQDTQGPGANVLTF
TRBJ2-3,14,TRBV6-1,.,.,TGTGCCAGCAGTGAAAGAGGAAACACAGATACGCAGTATTTT,CASSERGNTDTQYF